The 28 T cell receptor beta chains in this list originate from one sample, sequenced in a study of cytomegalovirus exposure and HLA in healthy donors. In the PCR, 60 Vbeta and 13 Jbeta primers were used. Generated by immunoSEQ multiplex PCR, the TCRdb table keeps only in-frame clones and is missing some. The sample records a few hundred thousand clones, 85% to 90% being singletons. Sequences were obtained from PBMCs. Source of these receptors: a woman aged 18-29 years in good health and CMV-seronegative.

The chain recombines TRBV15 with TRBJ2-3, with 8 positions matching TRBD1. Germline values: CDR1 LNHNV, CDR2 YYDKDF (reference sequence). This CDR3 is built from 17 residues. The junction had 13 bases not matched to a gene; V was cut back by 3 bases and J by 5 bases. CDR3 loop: CATSSAGQGRRLDTQYF. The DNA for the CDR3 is TGTGCCACCAGCAGCGCCGGACAGGGAAGGAGATTAGATACGCAGTATTTT. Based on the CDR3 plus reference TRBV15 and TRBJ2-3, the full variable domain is DAMVIQNPRYQVTQFGKPVTLSCSQTLNHNVMYWYQQKSSQAPKLLFHYYDKDFNNEADTPDNFQSRRPNTSFCFLDIRSPGLGDTAMYLCATSSAGQGRRLDTQYFGPGTRLTVL.

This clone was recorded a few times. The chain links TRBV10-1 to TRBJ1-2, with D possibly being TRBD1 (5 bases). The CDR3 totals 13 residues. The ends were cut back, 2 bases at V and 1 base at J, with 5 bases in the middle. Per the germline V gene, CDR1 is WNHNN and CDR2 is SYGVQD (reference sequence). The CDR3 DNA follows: TGCGCCAGCAGTGAGGACAGTAACTATGGCTACACCTTC. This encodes CASSEDSNYGYTF.

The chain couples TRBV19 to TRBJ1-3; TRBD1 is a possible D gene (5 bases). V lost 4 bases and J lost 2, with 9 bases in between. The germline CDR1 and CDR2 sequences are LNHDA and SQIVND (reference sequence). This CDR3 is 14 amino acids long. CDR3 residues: CASSTGGPGNTIYF. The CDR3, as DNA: TGTGCCAGTAGTACCGGGGGTCCTGGAAACACCATATATTTT.

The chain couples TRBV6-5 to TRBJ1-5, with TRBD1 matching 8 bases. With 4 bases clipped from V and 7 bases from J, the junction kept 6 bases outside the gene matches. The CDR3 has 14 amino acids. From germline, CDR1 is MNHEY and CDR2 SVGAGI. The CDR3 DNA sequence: TGTGCCAGCAGTTCCGACAGGGGATACCAGCCCCAGCATTTT. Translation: CASSSDRGYQPQHF.

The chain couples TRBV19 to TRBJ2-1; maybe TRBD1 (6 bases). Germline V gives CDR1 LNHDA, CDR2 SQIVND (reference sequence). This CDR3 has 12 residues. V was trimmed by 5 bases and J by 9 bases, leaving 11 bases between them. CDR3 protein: CASSQGQFEQFF. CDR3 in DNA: TGTGCCAGTAGTCAAGGACAGTTTGAGCAGTTCTTC.

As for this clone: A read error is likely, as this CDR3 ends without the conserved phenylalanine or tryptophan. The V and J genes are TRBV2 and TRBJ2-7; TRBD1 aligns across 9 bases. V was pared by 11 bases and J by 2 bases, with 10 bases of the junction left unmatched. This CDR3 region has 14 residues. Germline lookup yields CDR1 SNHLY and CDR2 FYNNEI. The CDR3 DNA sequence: TGTGCCTCGAGGCGGTGGGACAGGGCCTACGAGCAGTACCTC. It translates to CASRRWDRAYEQYL.

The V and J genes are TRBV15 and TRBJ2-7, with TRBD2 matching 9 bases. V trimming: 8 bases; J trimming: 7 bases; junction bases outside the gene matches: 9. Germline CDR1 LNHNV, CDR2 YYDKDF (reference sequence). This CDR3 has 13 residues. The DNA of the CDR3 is TGTGCCACCCGTAGCGGGGGCTTTCGTGAGCAGTACTTC. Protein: CATRSGGFREQYF.

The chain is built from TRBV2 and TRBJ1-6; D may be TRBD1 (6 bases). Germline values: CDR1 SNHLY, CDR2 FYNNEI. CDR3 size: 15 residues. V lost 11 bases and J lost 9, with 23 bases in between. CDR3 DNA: TGTGCCGCCCGGCCCCACAGGGCTTCTTTTTCACCCCTCCACTTT. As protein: CAARPHRASFSPLHF.

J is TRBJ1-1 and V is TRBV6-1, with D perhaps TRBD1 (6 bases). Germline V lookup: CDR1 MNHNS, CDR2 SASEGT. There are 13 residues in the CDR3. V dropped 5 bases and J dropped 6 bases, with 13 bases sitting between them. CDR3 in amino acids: CASSPIRTAEAFF. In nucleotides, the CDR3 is TGTGCCAGCAGTCCGATAAGGACAGCTGAAGCTTTCTTT.

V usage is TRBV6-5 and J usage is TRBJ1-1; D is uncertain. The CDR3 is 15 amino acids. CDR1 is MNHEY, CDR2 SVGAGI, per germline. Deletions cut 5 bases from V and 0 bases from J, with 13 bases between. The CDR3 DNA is TGTGCCAGCAGTGCTGTGGTCGGTGTGAACACTGAAGCTTTCTTT. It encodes CASSAVVGVNTEAFF.

This chain's CDR3 is CSVIRDTGELFF. For the CDR3, the DNA is TGCAGCGTCATCAGGGACACCGGGGAGCTGTTTTTT. This chain joins TRBV29-1 and TRBJ2-2; tentative D call: TRBD1 (5 bases). Germline CDR1 reads SQVTM; CDR2 reads ANQGSEA. The CDR3 consists of 12 residues. V was cut by 6 bases and J by 3 bases, with 8 bases left in between.

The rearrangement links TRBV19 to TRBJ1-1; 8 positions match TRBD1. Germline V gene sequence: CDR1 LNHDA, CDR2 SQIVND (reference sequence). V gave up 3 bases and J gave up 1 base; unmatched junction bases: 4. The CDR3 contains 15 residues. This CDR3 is CASSIRTGSNTEAFF. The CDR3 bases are TGTGCCAGTAGTATTCGGACAGGGTCGAACACTGAAGCTTTCTTT.

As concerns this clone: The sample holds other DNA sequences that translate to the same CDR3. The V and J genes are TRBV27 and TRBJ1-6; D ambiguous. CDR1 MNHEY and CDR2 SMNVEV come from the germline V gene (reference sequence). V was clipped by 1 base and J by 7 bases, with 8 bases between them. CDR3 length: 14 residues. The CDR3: CASSLYGVNSPLHF. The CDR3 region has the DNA TGTGCCAGCAGTTTATACGGTGTCAATTCACCCCTCCACTTT.

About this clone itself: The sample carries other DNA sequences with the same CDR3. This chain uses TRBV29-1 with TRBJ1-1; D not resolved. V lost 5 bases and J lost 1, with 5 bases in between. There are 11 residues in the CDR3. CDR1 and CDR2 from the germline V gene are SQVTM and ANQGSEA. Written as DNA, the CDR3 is TGCAGCGTTCGAGGGAACACTGAAGCTTTCTTT. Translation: CSVRGNTEAFF.

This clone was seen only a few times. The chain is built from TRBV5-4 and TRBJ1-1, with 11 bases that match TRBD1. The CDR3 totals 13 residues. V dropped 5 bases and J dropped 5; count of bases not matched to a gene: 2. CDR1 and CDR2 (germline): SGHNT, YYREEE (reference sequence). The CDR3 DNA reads TGTGCCAGCAGGGGACAGGGGGGGACTGAAGCTTTCTTT. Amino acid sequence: CASRGQGGTEAFF.

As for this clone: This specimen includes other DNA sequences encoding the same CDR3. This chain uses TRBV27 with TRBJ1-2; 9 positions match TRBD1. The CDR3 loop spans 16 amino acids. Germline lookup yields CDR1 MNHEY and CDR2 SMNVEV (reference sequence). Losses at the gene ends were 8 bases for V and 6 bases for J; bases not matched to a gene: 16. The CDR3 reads CASRKTGGFGENGYTF. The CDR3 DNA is TGTGCCAGCCGTAAGACAGGGGGGTTCGGAGAGAATGGCTACACCTTC.

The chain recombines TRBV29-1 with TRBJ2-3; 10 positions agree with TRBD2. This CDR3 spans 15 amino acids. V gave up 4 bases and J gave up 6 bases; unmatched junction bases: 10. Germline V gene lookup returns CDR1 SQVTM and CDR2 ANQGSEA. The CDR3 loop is CSVGRLAGAWDTQYF. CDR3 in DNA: TGCAGCGTTGGTCGTCTAGCGGGGGCATGGGATACGCAGTATTTT.

The CDR3 nucleotides are TGCGCCAGCAGCCAAGAGGGACAGGGGGCGCGGGAGCAGTACTTC. It specifies CASSQEGQGAREQYF. The chain couples TRBV4-1 to TRBJ2-7; 12 bases line up with TRBD1. The CDR3 is 15 amino acids. J lost 7 bases, V lost 0 bases, and 4 bases had no gene match. Germline values: CDR1 MGHRA, CDR2 YSYEKL.

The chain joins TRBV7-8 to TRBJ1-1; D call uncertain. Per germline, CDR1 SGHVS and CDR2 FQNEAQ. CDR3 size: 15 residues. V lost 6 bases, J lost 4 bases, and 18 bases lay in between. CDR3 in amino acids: CASRSRTGLGTEAFF. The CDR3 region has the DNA TGTGCCAGCAGATCTAGGACGGGATTAGGCACTGAAGCTTTCTTT.

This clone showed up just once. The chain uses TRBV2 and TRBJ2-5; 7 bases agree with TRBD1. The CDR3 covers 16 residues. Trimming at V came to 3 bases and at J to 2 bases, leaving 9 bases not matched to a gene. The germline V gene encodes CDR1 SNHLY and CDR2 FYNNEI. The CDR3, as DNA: TGTGCCAGCAGTGATTTCGGTACAGGGGCGCAAGAGACCCAGTACTTC. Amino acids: CASSDFGTGAQETQYF.

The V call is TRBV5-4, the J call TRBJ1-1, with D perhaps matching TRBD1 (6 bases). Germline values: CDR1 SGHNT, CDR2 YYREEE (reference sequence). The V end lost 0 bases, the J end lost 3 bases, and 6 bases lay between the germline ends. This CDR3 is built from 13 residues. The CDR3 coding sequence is TGTGCCAGCAGCTTGGACAGGGACACTGAAGCTTTCTTT. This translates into CASSLDRDTEAFF. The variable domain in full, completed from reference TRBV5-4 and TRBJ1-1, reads ETGVTQSPTHLIKTRGQQVTLRCSSQSGHNTVSWYQQALGQGPQFIFQYYREEENGRGNFPPRFSGLQFPNYSSELNVNALELDDSALYLCASSLDRDTEAFFGQGTRLTVV.

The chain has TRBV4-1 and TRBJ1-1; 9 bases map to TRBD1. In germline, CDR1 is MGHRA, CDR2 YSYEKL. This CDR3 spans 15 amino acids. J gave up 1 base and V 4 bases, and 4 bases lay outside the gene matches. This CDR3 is CASSLWGQGNTEAFF. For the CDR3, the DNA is TGCGCCAGCAGCCTCTGGGGACAGGGGAACACTGAAGCTTTCTTT.

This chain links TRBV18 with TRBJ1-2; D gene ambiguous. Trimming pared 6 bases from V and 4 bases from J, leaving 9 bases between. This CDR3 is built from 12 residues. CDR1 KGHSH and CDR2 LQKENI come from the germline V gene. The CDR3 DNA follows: TGTGCCAGCTCTGCAGGAGGCTATGGCTACACCTTC. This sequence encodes CASSAGGYGYTF.

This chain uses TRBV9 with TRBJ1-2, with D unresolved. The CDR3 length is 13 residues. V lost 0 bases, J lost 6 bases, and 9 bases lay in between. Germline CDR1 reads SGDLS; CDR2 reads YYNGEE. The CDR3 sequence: CASSVGVADGYTF. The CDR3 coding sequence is TGTGCCAGCAGCGTAGGAGTAGCGGATGGCTACACCTTC.

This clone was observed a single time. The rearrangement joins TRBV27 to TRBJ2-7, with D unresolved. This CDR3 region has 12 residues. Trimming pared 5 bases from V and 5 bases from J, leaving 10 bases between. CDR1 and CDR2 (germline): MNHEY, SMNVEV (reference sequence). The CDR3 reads CASSLNNHEQYF. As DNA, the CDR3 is TGTGCCAGCAGTCTCAACAACCACGAGCAGTACTTC.

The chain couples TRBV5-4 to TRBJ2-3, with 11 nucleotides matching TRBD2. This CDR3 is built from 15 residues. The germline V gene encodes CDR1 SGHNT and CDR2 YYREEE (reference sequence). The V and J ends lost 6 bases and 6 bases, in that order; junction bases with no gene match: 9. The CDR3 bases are TGTGCCAGCACCAATAGCGGGGGGGCATCCGATACGCAGTATTTT. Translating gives CASTNSGGASDTQYF.

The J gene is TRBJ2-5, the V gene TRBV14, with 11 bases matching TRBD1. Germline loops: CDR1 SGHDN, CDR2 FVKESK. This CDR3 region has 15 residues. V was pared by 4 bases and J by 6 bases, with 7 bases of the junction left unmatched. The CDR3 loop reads CASSLPGTGGKTQYF. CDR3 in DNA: TGTGCCAGCAGCCTCCCCGGGACAGGGGGAAAGACCCAGTACTTC. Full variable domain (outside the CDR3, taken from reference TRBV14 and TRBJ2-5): EAGVTQFPSHSVIEKGQTVTLRCDPISGHDNLYWYRRVMGKEIKFLLHFVKESKQDESGMPNNRFLAERTGGTYSTLKVQPAELEDSGVYFCASSLPGTGGKTQYFGPGTRLLVL.

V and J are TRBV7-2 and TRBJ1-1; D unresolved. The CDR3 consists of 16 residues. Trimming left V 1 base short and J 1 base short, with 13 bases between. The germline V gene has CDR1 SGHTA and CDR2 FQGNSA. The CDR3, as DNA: TGTGCCAGCAGCTTAGTCGGGTTCGACCGGAACACTGAAGCTTTCTTT. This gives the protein CASSLVGFDRNTEAFF.